A selection of T cell receptor beta chains follows, all from one sample in a study of blood T cell repertoires in COVID-19. TCRdb keeps only in-frame clones here, not all; method: immunoSEQ multiplex PCR. The sample includes about 80,000 clones, about four fifths seen only once; the top ten take 15%. Sequenced material: peripheral blood. These receptors all stem from a human donor in a cohort sampled during active COVID-19. CDR3s include the opening cysteine and the closing phenylalanine or tryptophan. A D gene is named only where the DNA matches it firmly. Clone size is shown for a subset of rows, as once, few, many or a class of expanded clone.

j_gene: TRBJ1-1; abundance: .; v_gene: TRBV19; d_gene: .; CDR3aa: CASSSIMSMNTEAFF; CDR3nt: TGTGCCAGTAGTAGCATCATGAGCATGAACACTGAAGCTTTCTTT
j_gene: TRBJ2-5; abundance: .; v_gene: TRBV5-5; d_gene: .; CDR3aa: CASSLSGMQETQYF; CDR3nt: TGTGCCAGCAGCTTGTCAGGAATGCAAGAGACCCAGTACTTC
j_gene: TRBJ2-7; abundance: .; v_gene: TRBV9; d_gene: TRBD2; CDR3aa: CASSTGLAGGGEEQYF; CDR3nt: TGTGCCAGCAGCACGGGACTAGCGGGGGGCGGAGAAGAGCAGTACTTC
j_gene: TRBJ2-2; abundance: few; v_gene: TRBV18; d_gene: .; CDR3aa: CASQAGRPGELFF; CDR3nt: TGTGCCAGCCAGGCGGGTAGACCCGGGGAGCTGTTTTTT
j_gene: TRBJ1-1; abundance: .; v_gene: TRBV28; d_gene: .; CDR3aa: CASSSGTINTEAFF; CDR3nt: TGTGCCAGCAGTTCCGGGACAATTAACACTGAAGCTTTCTTT
j_gene: TRBJ1-1; abundance: few; v_gene: TRBV11-2; d_gene: .; CDR3aa: CASSSWDFRANTEAFF; CDR3nt: TGTGCCAGCAGCTCTTGGGACTTTCGGGCCAACACTGAAGCTTTCTTT
j_gene: TRBJ2-4; abundance: .; v_gene: TRBV14; d_gene: TRBD2; CDR3aa: CASSAGLAPAKNIQYF; CDR3nt: TGTGCCAGCAGCGCAGGACTAGCACCCGCCAAAAACATTCAGTACTTC
j_gene: TRBJ1-3; abundance: .; v_gene: TRBV6-5; d_gene: .; CDR3aa: CASSYSSISGNTIYF; CDR3nt: TGTGCCAGCAGTTACTCGAGTATCTCGGGAAACACCATATATTTT
j_gene: TRBJ1-2; abundance: .; v_gene: TRBV2; d_gene: .; CDR3aa: CASSAGREGYTF; CDR3nt: TGTGCCAGCAGTGCCGGGAGGGAGGGCTACACCTTC
j_gene: TRBJ1-1; abundance: .; v_gene: TRBV7-9; d_gene: TRBD1; CDR3aa: CASSSRDRGHTEAFF; CDR3nt: TGTGCCAGCAGCTCTCGGGACAGGGGGCACACTGAAGCTTTCTTT
j_gene: TRBJ2-2; abundance: .; v_gene: TRBV28; d_gene: TRBD2; CDR3aa: CASTRGGGAVAGELFF; CDR3nt: TGTGCCAGCACTCGCGGCGGGGGGGCCGTGGCCGGGGAGCTGTTTTTT
j_gene: TRBJ2-3; abundance: .; v_gene: TRBV7-2; d_gene: .; CDR3aa: CASSLLYADTQYF; CDR3nt: TGTGCCAGCAGTCTATTATATGCAGATACGCAGTATTTT
j_gene: TRBJ2-1; abundance: .; v_gene: TRBV5-1; d_gene: TRBD2; CDR3aa: CASTHWGLAGVYEQFF; CDR3nt: TGCGCCAGCACTCATTGGGGGCTAGCGGGAGTATATGAGCAGTTCTTC
j_gene: TRBJ1-1; abundance: .; v_gene: TRBV25-1; d_gene: .; CDR3aa: CASSELMGGHTEAFF; CDR3nt: TGTGCCAGCAGTGAATTGATGGGCGGGCACACTGAAGCTTTCTTT
j_gene: TRBJ2-7; abundance: .; v_gene: TRBV7-2; d_gene: TRBD2; CDR3aa: CASSPHPSGGTLVEQYF; CDR3nt: TGTGCCAGCAGCCCGCACCCTAGCGGGGGAACTCTAGTCGAGCAGTACTTC
j_gene: TRBJ2-3; abundance: .; v_gene: TRBV12-3/TRBV12-4; d_gene: .; CDR3aa: CASSRAGSDTQYF; CDR3nt: TGTGCCAGCAGTCGGGCGGGGTCAGATACGCAGTATTTT
j_gene: TRBJ2-2; abundance: .; v_gene: TRBV2; d_gene: .; CDR3aa: CASSPTNTGELFF; CDR3nt: TGTGCCAGCAGTCCGACAAACACCGGGGAGCTGTTTTTT
j_gene: TRBJ1-1; abundance: .; v_gene: TRBV7-9; d_gene: .; CDR3aa: CASRTGTEAFF; CDR3nt: TGTGCCAGCAGGACGGGGACTGAAGCTTTCTTT
j_gene: TRBJ2-2; abundance: .; v_gene: TRBV11-2; d_gene: .; CDR3aa: CASSRTELAGELFF; CDR3nt: TGTGCCAGCAGCCGAACAGAGTTGGCCGGGGAGCTGTTTTTT
j_gene: TRBJ2-5; abundance: .; v_gene: TRBV9; d_gene: TRBD2; CDR3aa: CASSVAGGARETQYF; CDR3nt: TGTGCCAGCAGCGTAGCCGGGGGGGCAAGGGAGACCCAGTACTTC
j_gene: TRBJ2-5; abundance: .; v_gene: TRBV7-9; d_gene: TRBD2; CDR3aa: CASSGVAGEETQYF; CDR3nt: TGTGCCAGCAGCGGAGTAGCGGGAGAGGAGACCCAGTACTTC
j_gene: TRBJ1-1; abundance: .; v_gene: TRBV19; d_gene: .; CDR3aa: CASSMPGTYTEAFF; CDR3nt: TGTGCCAGTAGTATGCCCGGGACTTACACTGAAGCTTTCTTT
j_gene: TRBJ2-7; abundance: .; v_gene: TRBV28; d_gene: TRBD1; CDR3aa: CASSLSSMWTGLGREQYF; CDR3nt: TGTGCCAGCAGTTTATCATCGATGTGGACAGGACTGGGAAGAGAGCAGTACTTC
j_gene: TRBJ1-2; abundance: .; v_gene: TRBV4-2; d_gene: .; CDR3aa: CASSQEDSYGYTF; CDR3nt: TGTGCCAGCAGCCAAGAGGACAGCTATGGCTACACCTTC
j_gene: TRBJ1-6; abundance: .; v_gene: TRBV19; d_gene: .; CDR3aa: CASSIAGLLNSPLHF; CDR3nt: TGTGCCAGTAGTATTGCCGGTCTTCTAAATTCACCCCTCCACTTT
j_gene: TRBJ2-2; abundance: .; v_gene: TRBV6-2/TRBV6-3; d_gene: TRBD2; CDR3aa: CASSYRLAGGNTGELFF; CDR3nt: TGTGCCAGCAGTTACCGACTAGCGGGAGGGAACACCGGGGAGCTGTTTTTT
j_gene: TRBJ1-1; abundance: .; v_gene: TRBV7-2; d_gene: .; CDR3aa: CASSLEGALGTEAFF; CDR3nt: TGTGCCAGCAGCCTAGAAGGGGCCTTGGGCACTGAAGCTTTCTTT
j_gene: TRBJ2-5; abundance: .; v_gene: TRBV12-3/TRBV12-4; d_gene: .; CDR3aa: CASSFTVETQYF; CDR3nt: TGTGCCAGCAGTTTTACGGTGGAGACCCAGTACTTC
j_gene: TRBJ2-2; abundance: .; v_gene: TRBV6-6; d_gene: TRBD1; CDR3aa: CASSWGTGGGTGELFF; CDR3nt: TGTGCCAGCAGTTGGGGGACAGGAGGGGGAACCGGGGAGCTGTTTTTT
j_gene: TRBJ2-3; abundance: .; v_gene: TRBV6-4; d_gene: TRBD2; CDR3aa: CASSQAGGSTDTQYF; CDR3nt: TGTGCCAGCAGTCAAGCGGGAGGGAGCACAGATACGCAGTATTTT
j_gene: TRBJ1-2; abundance: .; v_gene: TRBV5-6; d_gene: .; CDR3aa: CASSLELSYGYTF; CDR3nt: TGTGCCAGCAGCTTGGAACTGTCTTATGGCTACACCTTC
j_gene: TRBJ2-1; abundance: .; v_gene: TRBV4-3; d_gene: .; CDR3aa: CASSQDSRHTFF; CDR3nt: TGCGCCAGCAGCCAAGATTCGAGACACACATTCTTC
j_gene: TRBJ1-2; abundance: .; v_gene: TRBV6-2/TRBV6-3; d_gene: .; CDR3aa: CASSYPSGQKYYGYTF; CDR3nt: TGTGCCAGCAGTTATCCCTCAGGACAGAAATACTATGGCTACACCTTC
j_gene: TRBJ2-2; abundance: .; v_gene: TRBV6-6; d_gene: .; CDR3aa: CASGQSTGELFF; CDR3nt: TGTGCCAGCGGACAGAGTACCGGGGAGCTGTTTTTT
j_gene: TRBJ1-3; abundance: .; v_gene: TRBV7-6; d_gene: TRBD1; CDR3aa: CASSLGEKRGGQDTIYF; CDR3nt: TGTGCCAGCAGCTTGGGCGAAAAGAGGGGGGGACAGGACACCATATATTTT